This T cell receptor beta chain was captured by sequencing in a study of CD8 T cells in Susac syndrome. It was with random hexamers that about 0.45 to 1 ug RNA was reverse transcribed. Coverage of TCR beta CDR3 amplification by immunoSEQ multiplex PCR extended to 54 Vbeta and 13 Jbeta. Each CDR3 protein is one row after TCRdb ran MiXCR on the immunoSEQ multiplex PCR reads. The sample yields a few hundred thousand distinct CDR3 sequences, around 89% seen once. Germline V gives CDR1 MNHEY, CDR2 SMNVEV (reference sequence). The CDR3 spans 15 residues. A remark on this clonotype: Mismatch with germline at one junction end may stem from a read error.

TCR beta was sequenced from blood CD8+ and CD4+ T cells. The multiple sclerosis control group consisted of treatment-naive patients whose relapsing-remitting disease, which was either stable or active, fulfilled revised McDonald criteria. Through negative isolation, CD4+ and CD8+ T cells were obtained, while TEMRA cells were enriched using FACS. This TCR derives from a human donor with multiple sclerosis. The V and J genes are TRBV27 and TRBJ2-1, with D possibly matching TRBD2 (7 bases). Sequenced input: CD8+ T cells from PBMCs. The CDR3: CASSLQVSGGNVQFF. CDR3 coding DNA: TGTGCCAGCAGTCTCCAAGTTTCGGGGGGCAATGTGCAGTTCTTC.